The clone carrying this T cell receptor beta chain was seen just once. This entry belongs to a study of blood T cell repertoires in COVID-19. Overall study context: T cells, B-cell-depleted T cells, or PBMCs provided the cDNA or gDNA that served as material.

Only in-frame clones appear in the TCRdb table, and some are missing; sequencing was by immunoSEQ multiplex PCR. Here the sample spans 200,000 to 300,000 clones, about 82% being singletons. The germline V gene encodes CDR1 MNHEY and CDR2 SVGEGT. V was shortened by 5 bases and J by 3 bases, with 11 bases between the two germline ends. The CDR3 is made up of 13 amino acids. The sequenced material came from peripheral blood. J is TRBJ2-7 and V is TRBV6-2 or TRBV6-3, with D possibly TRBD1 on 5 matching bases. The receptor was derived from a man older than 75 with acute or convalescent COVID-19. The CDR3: CASSPLGRYEQYF. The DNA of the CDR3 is TGTGCCAGCAGTCCCCTGGGGCGCTACGAGCAGTACTTC.